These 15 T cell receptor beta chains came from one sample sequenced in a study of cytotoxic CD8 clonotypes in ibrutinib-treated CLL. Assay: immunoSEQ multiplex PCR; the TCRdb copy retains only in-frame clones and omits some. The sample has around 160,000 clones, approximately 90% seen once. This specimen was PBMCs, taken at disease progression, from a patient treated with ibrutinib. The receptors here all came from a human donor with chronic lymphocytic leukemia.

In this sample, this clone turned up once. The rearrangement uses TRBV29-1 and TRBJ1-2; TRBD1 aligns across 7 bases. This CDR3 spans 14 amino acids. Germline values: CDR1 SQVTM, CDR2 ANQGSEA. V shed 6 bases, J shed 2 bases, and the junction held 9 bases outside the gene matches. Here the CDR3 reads CSVGETGSNYGYTF. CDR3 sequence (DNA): TGCAGCGTCGGGGAGACAGGGAGCAACTATGGCTACACCTTC.

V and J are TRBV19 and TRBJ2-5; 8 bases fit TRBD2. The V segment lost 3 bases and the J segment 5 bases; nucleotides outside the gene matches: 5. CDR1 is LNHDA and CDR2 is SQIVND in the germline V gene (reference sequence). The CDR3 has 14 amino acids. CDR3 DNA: TGTGCCAGTAGTATGAGCGGGAGACTGGAGACCCAGTACTTC. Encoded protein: CASSMSGRLETQYF.

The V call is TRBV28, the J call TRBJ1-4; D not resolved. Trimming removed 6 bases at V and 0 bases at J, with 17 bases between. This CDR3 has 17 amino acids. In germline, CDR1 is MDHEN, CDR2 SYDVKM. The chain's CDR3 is CASRPIGEPATNEKLFF. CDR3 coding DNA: TGTGCCAGCAGGCCCATCGGGGAACCTGCAACTAATGAAAAACTGTTTTTT.

The CDR3 coding sequence is TGCGCCAGCAGCGCCTTCGACGGAGACACGTACACTGAAGCTTTCTTT. It specifies CASSAFDGDTYTEAFF. The chain carries TRBV5-1 and TRBJ1-1, with D hard to call. Per germline, CDR1 SGHRS and CDR2 YFSETQ. This CDR3 has 16 amino acids. The V gene lost 4 bases and the J gene lost 3 bases, with 19 bases spanning the gap.

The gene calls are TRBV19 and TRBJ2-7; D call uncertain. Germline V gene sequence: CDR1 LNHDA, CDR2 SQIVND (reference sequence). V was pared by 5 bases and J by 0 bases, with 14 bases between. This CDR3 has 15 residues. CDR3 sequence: CASSFLKEDSYEQYF. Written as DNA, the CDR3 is TGTGCCAGTAGTTTCCTCAAAGAGGACTCCTACGAGCAGTACTTC.

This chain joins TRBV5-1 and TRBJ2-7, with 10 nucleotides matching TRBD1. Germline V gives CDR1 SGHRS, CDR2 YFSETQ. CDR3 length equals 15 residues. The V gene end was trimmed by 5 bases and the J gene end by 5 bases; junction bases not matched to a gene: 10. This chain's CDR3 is CASSYSGTGVDEQYF. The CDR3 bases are TGCGCCAGCAGTTACTCCGGGACAGGGGTAGACGAGCAGTACTTC.

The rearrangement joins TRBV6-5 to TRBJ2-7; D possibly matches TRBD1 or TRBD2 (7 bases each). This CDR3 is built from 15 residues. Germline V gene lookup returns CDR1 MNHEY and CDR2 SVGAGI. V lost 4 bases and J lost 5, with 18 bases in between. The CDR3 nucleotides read TGTGCCAGCAGTTCCGGCCAGGGGGGGTTGAACGAGCAGTACTTC. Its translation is CASSSGQGGLNEQYF.

CDR3 loop: CASSSGGPFINTEAFF. The CDR3 DNA is TGTGCCAGCAGTTCAGGGGGACCGTTCATAAACACTGAAGCTTTCTTT. This chain uses TRBV28 with TRBJ1-1, with 7 bases fitting TRBD1. The J segment lost 2 bases and the V segment lost 4 bases, leaving 10 bases of the junction unmatched. CDR3 length: 16 residues. CDR1 is MDHEN, CDR2 SYDVKM, per germline.

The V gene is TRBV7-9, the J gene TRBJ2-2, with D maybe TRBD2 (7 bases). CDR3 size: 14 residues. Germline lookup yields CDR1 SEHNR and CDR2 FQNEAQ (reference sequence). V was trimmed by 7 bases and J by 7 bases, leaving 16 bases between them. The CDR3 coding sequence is TGTGCCAGCACCGAGGGGGGGCTCAGCGGGGAGCTGTTTTTT. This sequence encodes CASTEGGLSGELFF.

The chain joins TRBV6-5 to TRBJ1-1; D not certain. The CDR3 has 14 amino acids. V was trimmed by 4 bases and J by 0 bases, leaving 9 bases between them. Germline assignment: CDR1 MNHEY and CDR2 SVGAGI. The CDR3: CASSLGLMNTEAFF. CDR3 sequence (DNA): TGTGCCAGCAGTTTAGGACTGATGAACACTGAAGCTTTCTTT.

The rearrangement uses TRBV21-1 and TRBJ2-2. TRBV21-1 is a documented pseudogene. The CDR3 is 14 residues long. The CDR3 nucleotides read TGTGCCAGCAGCAAAGCGCTGGTGTCCGGGGAGCTGTTTTTT. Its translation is CASSKALVSGELFF.

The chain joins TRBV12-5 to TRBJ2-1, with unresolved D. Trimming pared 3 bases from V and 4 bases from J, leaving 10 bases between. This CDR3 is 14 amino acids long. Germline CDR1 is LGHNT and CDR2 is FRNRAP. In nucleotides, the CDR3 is TGTGCTAGTGGTTTACTGGAATTATACAATGAGCAGTTCTTC. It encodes CASGLLELYNEQFF.

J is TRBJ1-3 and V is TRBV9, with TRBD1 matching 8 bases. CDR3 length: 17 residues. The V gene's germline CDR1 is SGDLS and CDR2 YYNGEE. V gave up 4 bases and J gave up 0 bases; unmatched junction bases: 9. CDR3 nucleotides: TGTGCCAGCAGCACGAACGGACAGGGCCCCTCTGGAAACACCATATATTTT. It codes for CASSTNGQGPSGNTIYF.

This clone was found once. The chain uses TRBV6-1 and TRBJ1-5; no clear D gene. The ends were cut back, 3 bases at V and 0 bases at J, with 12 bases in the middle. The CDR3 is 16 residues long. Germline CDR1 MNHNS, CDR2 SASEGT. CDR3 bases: TGTGCCAGCAGTGACGGGGTCGACTATAGCAATCAGCCCCAGCATTTT. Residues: CASSDGVDYSNQPQHF.

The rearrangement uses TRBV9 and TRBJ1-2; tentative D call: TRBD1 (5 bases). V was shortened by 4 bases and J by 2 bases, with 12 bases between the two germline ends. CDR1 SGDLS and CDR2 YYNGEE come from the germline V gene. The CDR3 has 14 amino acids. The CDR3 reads CASSRDSSNYGYTF. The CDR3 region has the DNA TGTGCCAGCAGCCGCGACAGCTCCAACTATGGCTACACCTTC. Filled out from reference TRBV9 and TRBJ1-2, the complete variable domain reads DSGVTQTPKHLITATGQRVTLRCSPRSGDLSVYWYQQSLDQGLQFLIQYYNGEERAKGNILERFSAQQFPDLHSELNLSSLELGDSALYFCASSRDSSNYGYTFGSGTRLTVV.